These 23 T cell receptor beta chains originate from one sample sequenced in a study of blood T cell repertoires in COVID-19. Generated by immunoSEQ multiplex PCR, the TCRdb table keeps only in-frame clones and is missing some. The repertoire holds about 90,000 clones, about three quarters seen once, with roughly 6.6% in the top ten. The sample taken for sequencing was peripheral blood. The origin of the receptors is a man aged 65-85 years with acute or convalescent COVID-19.

The CDR3 coding sequence is TGTGCCAGCAGCCTAGACAGGGGGCACGGGAATGAGCAGTTCTTC. Translation gives CASSLDRGHGNEQFF. The chain employs TRBV6-5 and TRBJ2-1, with TRBD1 matching 10 bases. The J segment lost 7 bases and the V segment lost 6 bases, leaving 9 bases of the junction unmatched. Germline CDR1 is MNHEY and CDR2 is SVGAGI. This CDR3 contains 15 residues.

There are a few counts of this clone. The V and J genes are TRBV5-1 and TRBJ1-5, with 7 bases matching TRBD1. The CDR3 contains 15 residues. Germline V gene lookup returns CDR1 SGHRS and CDR2 YFSETQ. V was clipped by 1 base and J by 4 bases; unmatched bases: 5. This CDR3 reads CASSLSGQRNQPQHF. The CDR3, as DNA: TGCGCCAGCAGCTTGTCGGGACAGCGGAATCAGCCCCAGCATTTT.

This chain joins TRBV18 and TRBJ2-1; D uncertain. V lost 4 bases to trimming and J lost 0 bases, with 10 bases between them. CDR1 KGHSH and CDR2 LQKENI come from the germline V gene. This CDR3 has 15 residues. The CDR3 sequence: CASSLGLSSYNEQFF. The CDR3 DNA reads TGTGCCAGCTCACTTGGCCTGTCCTCCTACAATGAGCAGTTCTTC. The full variable domain, in which reference TRBV18 and TRBJ2-1 provide the parts outside the CDR3, is NAGVMQNPRHLVRRRGQEARLRCSPMKGHSHVYWYRQLPEEGLKFMVYLQKENIIDESGMPKERFSAEFPKEGPSILRIQQVVRGDSAAYFCASSLGLSSYNEQFFGPGTRLTVL.

This sequence joins TRBV6-5 and TRBJ2-3, with 8 nucleotides matching TRBD1. The CDR3 runs to 13 residues. V shed 8 bases, J shed 10 bases, and the junction held 11 bases outside the gene matches. Germline V CDR1 and CDR2: MNHEY, SVGAGI. The CDR3 spells CASRDRSRIAQYF. The CDR3 DNA sequence: TGTGCCAGCCGGGACAGGTCGAGGATAGCGCAGTATTTT.

The chain links TRBV3-1 (or the pseudogene TRBV3-2) to TRBJ1-3, with 7 bases lining up with TRBD1. Germline V gene lookup returns CDR1 LGHDT and CDR2 YNNKEL (reference sequence). The CDR3 extends over 16 amino acids. The trim removed 0 bases at V and 4 bases at J, leaving 6 bases unmatched. As DNA, the CDR3 is TGTGCCAGCAGCCAAGATATGGCGACAGGGGGAAACACCATATATTTT. It yields the protein CASSQDMATGGNTIYF.

In regard to this clone: Since a much larger clone is just one base distant, this may be a read error. The genes are TRBV2 and TRBJ2-2, with D perhaps matching TRBD1 (8 bases). V lost 6 bases and J 7 bases, leaving 12 bases between the germline ends. This CDR3 is 13 amino acids long. Germline CDR1 SNHLY, CDR2 FYNNEI. The CDR3 DNA reads TGTGCCAGCAGACAGGGGGAGGGCGGGGAGCTGTTTTTT. Translation gives CASRQGEGGELFF.

The chain has TRBV11-2 and TRBJ1-2, with TRBD1 as a possible D gene (6 bases). The germline V and J ends were trimmed by 0 bases and 2 bases, with 16 bases remaining between them. There are 17 residues in the CDR3. Germline-derived CDR1 and CDR2 are SGHAT and FQNNGV. CDR3 protein: CASSLDSGHLPNYGYTF. As DNA, the CDR3 is TGTGCCAGCAGCTTAGATTCGGGACACCTACCCAACTATGGCTACACCTTC.

The chain couples TRBV6-5 to TRBJ2-2, with D possibly matching TRBD1 (5 bases). V was trimmed by 7 bases and J by 0 bases, leaving 9 bases between them. In germline, CDR1 is MNHEY, CDR2 SVGAGI. The CDR3 extends over 14 amino acids. Here the CDR3 DNA reads TGTGCCAGCATGGTCAGGGCGAACACCGGGGAGCTGTTTTTT. It codes for CASMVRANTGELFF.

The rearrangement uses TRBV5-4 and TRBJ1-2; perhaps TRBD1 as D (6 bases). The CDR3 contains 14 residues. CDR1 is SGHNT, CDR2 YYREEE, per germline (reference sequence). V lost 1 base and J lost 2, with 9 bases in between. The CDR3 loop is CASSLPGENYGYTF. CDR3 in DNA: TGTGCCAGCAGCTTGCCAGGGGAGAACTATGGCTACACCTTC.

The chain couples TRBV5-5 to TRBJ2-3, with 7 bases identical to TRBD1. CDR3 size: 15 residues. CDR1 is SGHKS, CDR2 YYEKEE, per germline (reference sequence). The J segment lost 1 base and the V segment lost 4 bases, leaving 6 bases of the junction unmatched. CDR3 in amino acids: CASSIQGQRTDTQYF. CDR3 in DNA: TGTGCCAGCAGCATACAGGGACAGCGCACAGATACGCAGTATTTT.

V and J are TRBV27 and TRBJ1-5; TRBD1 matches 10 bases. The CDR3 spans 16 residues. V shed 5 bases, J shed 0 bases, and the junction held 4 bases outside the gene matches. In germline, CDR1 is MNHEY, CDR2 SMNVEV (reference sequence). This CDR3 is CASSPGQGYSNQPQHF. CDR3 coding DNA: TGTGCCAGCAGTCCGGGACAGGGGTATAGCAATCAGCCCCAGCATTTT.

The genes are TRBV5-6 and TRBJ1-5; D perhaps matches TRBD1 (6 bases). Germline V gives CDR1 SGHDT, CDR2 YYEEEE. The V end was cut by 2 bases, the J end by 4 bases, with 10 bases between. There are 14 residues in the CDR3. The CDR3 nucleotides read TGTGCCAGCAGCTTAGGGACACGGAATCAGCCCCAGCATTTT. It encodes CASSLGTRNQPQHF.

The chain recombines TRBV12-3 or TRBV12-4 with TRBJ1-1; 7 bases fit TRBD1. The CDR3 spans 13 residues. The J segment lost 9 bases and the V segment lost 6 bases, leaving 10 bases of the junction unmatched. CDR3 nucleotide sequence: TGTGCCAGCAGATCTAGAACAGGGGCGAAAGCTTTCTTT. This codes for CASRSRTGAKAFF.

The chain has TRBV5-6 and TRBJ1-1, with D possibly TRBD1 on 5 matching bases. The CDR3 runs to 15 residues. With 1 base removed from V and 1 base from J, the gap between germline ends came to 11 bases. Germline CDR1 and CDR2: SGHDT and YYEEEE. CDR3 residues: CASSLRGTANTEAFF. The CDR3 bases are TGTGCCAGCAGCTTGAGGGGTACAGCGAACACTGAAGCTTTCTTT.

The genes are TRBV2 and TRBJ1-1; unclear D gene. V lost 0 bases and J lost 7, with 21 bases in between. The germline V gene has CDR1 SNHLY and CDR2 FYNNEI. CDR3 length equals 17 residues. DNA for the CDR3: TGTGCCAGCAGTGAAGCACAACTCGTGCTAGCGGGTGATGAAGCTTTCTTT. Amino acid sequence: CASSEAQLVLAGDEAFF.

This chain links TRBV4-2 with TRBJ1-1, with D possibly being TRBD1 (5 bases). This CDR3 is built from 17 residues. Deletions cut 0 bases from V and 1 base from J, with 15 bases between. The germline gives CDR1 LGHNA, CDR2 YNFKEQ. CDR3 nucleotides: TGTGCCAGCAGCCAAGATAGTGTACAGGCACGGAACACTGAAGCTTTCTTT. It specifies CASSQDSVQARNTEAFF.

The chain is built from TRBV6-5 and TRBJ2-5; 7 bases agree with TRBD2. CDR3 length: 16 amino acids. Losses at the gene ends were 2 bases for V and 1 base for J; bases not matched to a gene: 7. The V gene's germline CDR1 is MNHEY and CDR2 SVGAGI. The CDR3 DNA reads as TGTGCCAGCAGTTACGGTGCGGGAGAGATCCAAGAGACCCAGTACTTC. This encodes CASSYGAGEIQETQYF.

This clone has only one observation. The CDR3 is CASSPPGGPNEQFF. As DNA, the CDR3 is TGTGCCAGCTCACCACCAGGGGGTCCTAATGAGCAGTTCTTC. The genes are TRBV18 and TRBJ2-1; D is perhaps TRBD1 (6 bases). V was shortened by 0 bases and J by 7 bases, with 10 bases between the two germline ends. CDR1 and CDR2 from the germline V gene are KGHSH and LQKENI. The CDR3 loop spans 14 amino acids.

This clone has just one count. CDR3: CASTLGANYGYTF. For the CDR3, the DNA is TGTGCCAGCACCTTGGGAGCTAACTATGGCTACACCTTC. This chain connects TRBV6-6 to TRBJ1-2, with no clear D. Per the germline V gene, CDR1 is MNHNY and CDR2 is SVGAGI (reference sequence). This CDR3 is built from 13 residues. Deletions cut 7 bases from V and 0 bases from J, with 9 bases between.

Comment on this clone: The sample holds other DNA sequences that translate to the same CDR3. The chain combines TRBV5-1 with TRBJ1-1, with 9 bases identical to TRBD1. Unmatched junction bases numbered 3, after V lost 3 bases and J lost 3 bases. CDR3 length equals 14 residues. The V gene's germline CDR1 is SGHRS and CDR2 YFSETQ. DNA for the CDR3: TGCGCCAGCAGCTCGGACAGGGGTGACACTGAAGCTTTCTTT. Amino acids: CASSSDRGDTEAFF.

The chain has TRBV6-6 and TRBJ1-2; 10 bases line up with TRBD1. Germline loops: CDR1 MNHNY, CDR2 SVGAGI (reference sequence). This CDR3 region has 14 residues. The ends lost 6 bases at V and 5 bases at J; junction bases unmatched: 6. CDR3 in DNA: TGTGCCAGCAGCCATGGGACAGGGGAATATGGCTACACCTTC. Its protein product is CASSHGTGEYGYTF.

This rearrangement joins TRBV9 to TRBJ1-1; maybe TRBD1 (6 bases). The ends were cut back, 2 bases at V and 2 bases at J, with 13 bases in the middle. The CDR3 contains 15 residues. Germline CDR1 is SGDLS and CDR2 is YYNGEE. The CDR3 region has the DNA TGTGCCAGCAGCGTCGAACAGGGCGCCAACACTGAAGCTTTCTTT. Encoded protein: CASSVEQGANTEAFF.

This sequence joins TRBV11-2 and TRBJ2-7; the D is unclear. The CDR3 covers 15 residues. Trimming pared 1 base from V and 9 bases from J, leaving 19 bases between. Germline assignment: CDR1 SGHAT and CDR2 FQNNGV. CDR3 amino acids: CASSLASLRPSGQYF. The CDR3 nucleotides read TGTGCCAGCAGCTTAGCGAGTCTCCGGCCTTCGGGGCAGTACTTC. Full variable domain (missing parts from reference TRBV11-2 and TRBJ2-7): EAGVAQSPRYKIIEKRQSVAFWCNPISGHATLYWYQQILGQGPKLLIQFQNNGVVDDSQLPKDRFSAERLKGVDSTLKIQPAKLEDSAVYLCASSLASLRPSGQYFGPGTRLTVT.